This T cell receptor beta chain originates from a study of cytomegalovirus exposure and HLA in healthy donors. The table lists this clone with a few counts. The antigen remains undetermined. Generated by immunoSEQ multiplex PCR, the TCRdb table keeps only in-frame clones and is missing some. There are approximately 150,000 clones in the sample; roughly 87% occur only once, and 3.5% to 5% lies in the top ten. V shed 5 bases and J 4 bases; nucleotides not matched to a gene: 13. Germline V gene sequence: CDR1 MNHEY, CDR2 SMNVEV (reference sequence). The CDR3 extends over 18 amino acids. General study findings and limits: First-cohort TCR clusters tended to co-occur in the 90 to 150 validation repertoires, a later analysis found. The authors confirmed in vitro that three CMV-associated chains were specific for CMV antigens. A classifier reportedly called cytomegalovirus status with high sensitivity and specificity.

The V and J genes are TRBV27 and TRBJ2-6; TRBD1 agrees at 8 bases. This clonotype originated in a young man in good health and CMV-seropositive. The sample consisted of PBMCs. Here the CDR3 DNA reads TGTGCCAGCAGTCCCACCGCGACAGGGGCGGGGGGGGCCAACGTCCTGACTTTC. It translates to CASSPTATGAGGANVLTF.